The 24 T cell receptor beta chains presented below share a single source sample, sequenced in a study of T cells in Graves' hyperthyroidism and ophthalmopathy (dated by TCRdb to between 2018 and 2021). Library creation used multiplex PCR. The data were produced on an Illumina HiSeq 2000. TCR beta CDR3 regions were amplified from RNA transcripts. A first-round RT-PCR of the TCR CDR3 used the HTBI primer set with the Qiagen OneStep RT-PCR kit. The public reads were reanalyzed by TCRdb: fastp trimming at Q25, MiXCR alignment, in-frame beta chains only. All rows with the same CDR3 protein become a single entry with the most common DNA and genes. This sample holds some 300,000 distinct CDR3 sequences; around a fifth were observed only once. The ten largest make up just under 40% of the sample. The source material was blood. The receptors were sampled from a man aged 50 to 60 with Graves' ophthalmopathy.

The chain combines TRBV18 with TRBJ2-1, with D possibly TRBD1 on 6 matching bases. The CDR3 covers 13 residues. Germline CDR1 and CDR2: KGHSH and LQKENI. V dropped 8 bases and J dropped 5 bases, with 13 bases sitting between them. CDR3 sequence: CASRNREHNEQFF. As DNA, the CDR3 is TGTGCCAGCAGAAACAGGGAGCACAATGAGCAGTTCTTC.

This clonotype appeared many times. The chain couples TRBV7-9 to TRBJ2-7, with 7 positions matching TRBD2. From germline, CDR1 is SEHNR and CDR2 FQNEAQ (reference sequence). Unmatched junction bases numbered 7, after V lost 6 bases and J lost 2 bases. The CDR3 covers 14 residues. As DNA, the CDR3 is TGTGCCAGCAGGGGTCTAGCGGAGACCTACGAGCAGTACTTC. The encoded protein is CASRGLAETYEQYF.

This clonotype was picked up a small number of times. J is TRBJ2-1 and V is TRBV5-1; 8 positions match TRBD2. CDR3 length: 14 residues. From germline, CDR1 is SGHRS and CDR2 YFSETQ. V was pared by 4 bases and J by 4 bases, with 4 bases of the junction left unmatched. The CDR3 bases are TGCGCCAGCAGCACCTCGGGAGGGTACAATGAGCAGTTCTTC. Translated, it gives CASSTSGGYNEQFF.

This clonotype was picked up many times. The genes are TRBV12-3 or TRBV12-4 and TRBJ2-1; D gene uncertain. V gave up 2 bases and J gave up 4 bases, with 12 bases separating them. CDR3 size: 15 residues. The CDR3: CASSLSLGRYNEQFF. The CDR3 DNA reads as TGTGCCAGCAGTTTATCTCTAGGTAGATACAATGAGCAGTTCTTC.

This clonotype showed up just a few times. The rearrangement uses TRBV27 and TRBJ2-1, with D perhaps TRBD1 or TRBD2 (7 bases each). Germline V gene sequence: CDR1 MNHEY, CDR2 SMNVEV (reference sequence). The V gene lost 3 bases and the J gene lost 13 bases, with 13 bases spanning the gap. The CDR3 length is 12 residues. This chain's CDR3 is CASSFEGGGQFF. The CDR3 DNA sequence: TGTGCCAGCAGTTTTGAGGGAGGGGGCCAGTTCTTC.

This clonotype came up a few times. The CDR3: CASSSSSGSAIYEQYF. CDR3 sequence (DNA): TGTGCCAGCTCGAGTTCTAGCGGGAGTGCAATCTACGAGCAGTACTTC. The chain joins TRBV18 to TRBJ2-7; 10 bases are a match to TRBD2. The CDR3 is 16 residues long. Germline V gene data show CDR1 as KGHSH and CDR2 as LQKENI. V lost 6 bases, J lost 3 bases, and 11 bases stayed unmatched.

Of note for this clonotype: A much larger clone is a single base away; this may be a read error. The V gene is TRBV30, the J gene TRBJ1-5; D gene unclear. The CDR3 extends over 14 amino acids. Trimming cost V 2 bases and J 2 bases, with 10 bases left between them. CDR1 and CDR2 from the germline V gene are GTSNPN and SVGIG (reference sequence). CDR3 nucleotides: TGTGCCTGGAGTTTGTCCTTGCGCAATCAGCCCCAGCATTTT. As protein: CAWSLSLRNQPQHF.

The table lists this clonotype with many counts. V gene TRBV7-9 combines with J gene TRBJ2-5; the match to TRBD1 covers 7 bases. Per the germline V gene, CDR1 is SEHNR and CDR2 is FQNEAQ (reference sequence). V lost 4 bases, J lost 3 bases, and 5 bases stayed unmatched. The CDR3 length is 14 residues. CDR3: CASSSWDSKETQYF. The CDR3 nucleotides are TGTGCCAGCAGCTCCTGGGACAGCAAAGAGACCCAGTACTTC.

This chain links TRBV2 with TRBJ2-7, with a weak D call TRBD1 (6 bases). Trimming cost V 9 bases and J 6 bases, with 12 bases left between them. This CDR3 spans 11 amino acids. Germline assignment: CDR1 SNHLY and CDR2 FYNNEI. CDR3 sequence: CASGQTCEQYF. DNA of the CDR3: TGTGCCAGTGGACAGACCTGCGAGCAGTACTTC.

The V gene is TRBV6-1, the J gene TRBJ2-3; 8 bases align to TRBD1. The CDR3 loop spans 15 amino acids. V lost 5 bases, J lost 6 bases, and 10 bases stayed unmatched. Per germline, CDR1 MNHNS and CDR2 SASEGT. In DNA, the CDR3 is TGTGCCAGCAGTTTGGACAGGGTATCGCCCGATACGCAGTATTTT. Protein sequence: CASSLDRVSPDTQYF.

This clonotype was observed a few times. The chain recombines TRBV29-1 with TRBJ2-2; TRBD1 is a possible D gene (6 bases). CDR1 SQVTM and CDR2 ANQGSEA come from the germline V gene. There are 14 residues in the CDR3. Trimming shortened V by 5 bases and J by 4 bases, and 14 bases separated the two germline ends. CDR3 amino acids: CSVSRGHLTGELFF. The CDR3 coding sequence is TGCAGCGTTTCAAGGGGACACCTCACCGGGGAGCTGTTTTTT.

This clonotype showed up many times. V and J are TRBV5-1 and TRBJ1-1; 8 bases agree with TRBD1. This CDR3 contains 14 residues. In germline, CDR1 is SGHRS, CDR2 YFSETQ. V lost 4 bases and J lost 4; bases outside the gene matches: 6. CDR3 DNA sequence: TGCGCCAGCAGCCAACGTACAGGGGGCACTGAAGCTTTCTTT. Amino acids: CASSQRTGGTEAFF. Full variable domain (remainder filled in from reference TRBV5-1 and TRBJ1-1): KAGVTQTPRYLIKTRGQQVTLSCSPISGHRSVSWYQQTPGQGLQFLFEYFSETQRNKGNFPGRFSGRQFSNSRSEMNVSTLELGDSALYLCASSQRTGGTEAFFGQGTRLTVV.

This rearrangement joins TRBV20-1 to TRBJ2-3, with D unresolved. The CDR3 length is 15 residues. V lost 2 bases and J lost 0, with 12 bases in between. In germline, CDR1 is DFQATT, CDR2 SNEGSKA (reference sequence). The CDR3 spells CSARSLAESTDTQYF. CDR3 DNA sequence: TGCAGTGCTAGAAGCCTGGCGGAGAGCACAGATACGCAGTATTTT.

This chain joins TRBV7-2 and TRBJ2-7; no firm D call. The length of the CDR3 is 14 residues. The V end was cut by 1 base, the J end by 7 bases, with 14 bases between. Germline CDR1 is SGHTA and CDR2 is FQGNSA. The CDR3 DNA is TGTGCCAGCAGCTTAGAGGCCAAGGCGAGTGAGCAGTACTTC. The encoded protein is CASSLEAKASEQYF.

This clonotype has at least ten counts. This chain connects TRBV3-1 to TRBJ1-1; D call uncertain. Germline CDR1 reads LGHDT; CDR2 reads YNNKEL (reference sequence). Between the trimmed V and J ends, which lost 1 base and 10 bases, there was a span of 10 bases. The CDR3 contains 12 residues. The CDR3 sequence is CASSQVEGRAFF. CDR3 nucleotides: TGTGCCAGCAGCCAAGTTGAAGGGAGAGCTTTCTTT.

This chain joins TRBV6-1 and TRBJ2-3, with no clear D. Germline loops: CDR1 MNHNS, CDR2 SASEGT. The CDR3 runs to 12 residues. The V end was cut by 8 bases, the J end by 2 bases, with 8 bases between. The CDR3 sequence: CASLSTTDTQYF. For the CDR3, the DNA is TGTGCCAGCTTGTCGACCACAGATACGCAGTATTTT.

The sample holds many counts of this clonotype. The chain uses TRBV6-1 and TRBJ1-2; TRBD1 agrees at 7 bases. V shed 6 bases and J 4 bases; nucleotides not matched to a gene: 14. Germline CDR1 reads MNHNS; CDR2 reads SASEGT. The CDR3 runs to 16 residues. This CDR3 reads CASRDGTARRLYGYTF. CDR3 coding DNA: TGTGCCAGCAGAGACGGGACAGCCAGGCGCCTCTATGGCTACACCTTC.

This clonotype was observed a few times. The V gene is TRBV5-4, the J gene TRBJ2-2; perhaps TRBD1 as D (6 bases). CDR3 length: 13 residues. Per germline, CDR1 SGHNT and CDR2 YYREEE (reference sequence). The V end was cut by 7 bases, the J end by 3 bases, with 10 bases between. The CDR3 region has the DNA TGTGCCAGCGGGGACACCGACACCGGGGAGCTGTTTTTT. Residues: CASGDTDTGELFF.

The chain combines TRBV20-1 with TRBJ2-7, with D uncertain. Germline CDR1 is DFQATT and CDR2 is SNEGSKA (reference sequence). Trimming left V 5 bases short and J 5 bases short, with 16 bases between. This CDR3 spans 13 amino acids. The CDR3 reads CSAPPGQQDEQYF. CDR3 coding DNA: TGCAGTGCTCCCCCCGGCCAGCAGGACGAGCAGTACTTC.

This clonotype has just a few counts. V is TRBV28 and J is TRBJ1-4, with D possibly matching TRBD1 (5 bases). Trimming shortened V by 6 bases and J by 8 bases, and 16 bases separated the two germline ends. Germline V lookup: CDR1 MDHEN, CDR2 SYDVKM. This CDR3 comprises 14 residues. This CDR3 reads CASRPRDSREKLFF. The CDR3 coding sequence is TGTGCCAGCAGGCCCCGGGACTCGAGGGAAAAACTGTTTTTT. Drawing the rest from reference TRBV28 and TRBJ1-4, the complete variable domain is DVKVTQSSRYLVKRTGEKVFLECVQDMDHENMFWYRQDPGLGLRLIYFSYDVKMKEKGDIPEGYSVSREKKERFSLILESASTNQTSMYLCASRPRDSREKLFFGSGTQLSVL.

The chain has TRBV4-2 and TRBJ1-1; D is unclear. The CDR3 contains 14 residues. Germline assignment: CDR1 LGHNA and CDR2 YNFKEQ. V was pared by 3 bases and J by 4 bases, with 12 bases between. The CDR3 sequence: CASSQPWGFTEAFF. CDR3 coding DNA: TGTGCCAGCAGCCAGCCCTGGGGTTTCACTGAAGCTTTCTTT.

The CDR3 nucleotides are TGTGCCAGCGGGAGAGTGAACACTGAAGCTTTCTTT. Protein: CASGRVNTEAFF. The V and J genes are TRBV27 and TRBJ1-1; no definite D call. Trimming took 8 bases from V and 0 from J, leaving 7 bases between them. Germline CDR1 reads MNHEY; CDR2 reads SMNVEV (reference sequence). CDR3 length equals 12 residues.

As concerns this clonotype: A much larger clone sits a single nucleotide away, making a read error possible. The chain is built from TRBV5-1 and TRBJ1-1; the D gene is possibly TRBD1 (5 bases). CDR3 length: 14 residues. Trimming took off 2 bases at V and 4 bases at J, with 12 bases between the two ends. Germline CDR1 reads SGHRS; CDR2 reads YFSETQ. CDR3 in amino acids: CASSLGRASTEAFF. As DNA, the CDR3 is TGCGCCAGCAGCTTAGGCAGGGCCTCCACTGAAGCTTTCTTT.

This clonotype occurred many times. The genes are TRBV7-9 and TRBJ2-2; the match to TRBD2 covers 9 bases. The CDR3 contains 14 residues. V lost 3 bases, J lost 7 bases, and 3 bases stayed unmatched. Germline V CDR1 and CDR2: SEHNR, FQNEAQ (reference sequence). The CDR3: CASSLGLAYGELFF. Here the CDR3 DNA reads TGTGCCAGCAGCTTGGGACTAGCCTACGGGGAGCTGTTTTTT.